The T cell receptor (beta chain) described here comes from a study of T cells in narcolepsy (dated by TCRdb to between 2017 and 2018). Turning to the overall study: Healthy control donors were enrolled in the study alongside patients who had narcolepsy type 1 or type 2 (NT1, NT2). Autoreactive T cells targeting hypocretin neuron self-antigens (hypocretin, TRIB2) were sought in narcolepsy patients, and TCR Vbeta sequencing was used to track clonotypes in blood and CSF.

Receptor amplification or capture employed the immunoSEQ multiplex PCR assay. TCRdb mirrors the immuneACCESS table, restricted to in-frame sequences. Some clones are absent from its copies; in checked studies, under half trace to an unresolved V gene, and the reason for the others is unknown. The sample table lists roughly 30,000 clones, about four fifths of them with a count of one. 2.3% of the sample comes from the top ten. As concerns this clone: It has no known antigen specificity. It has no much larger one-base neighbor in the sample; base qualities were not kept.

Memory CD4+ T cells were sorted ex vivo from peripheral blood of narcolepsy patients and healthy controls for TCR Vbeta sequencing. General conclusions and limits of the study: No sequences matching autoreactive T cell clones were present in some of the blood memory CD4+ repertoires from patients and controls. Patients and controls had comparable numbers of sequenced blood memory CD4+ clonotypes, averaging about 40,000 and 33,000, respectively. HCRT-specific and TRIB2-specific autoreactive clonotypes were highlighted in plots that compared CD4+ T cell clonotypes in CSF versus blood from the same patient. Autoreactive clonotypes were reported to be detected serially in the blood of the same patients and of different patients, but not in the blood of healthy controls.

V loses 4 bases of germline sequence and J loses 6 bases, and the interval between the two ends is 21 bases. Counted from cysteine to phenylalanine, this CDR3 has 17 amino acids. Here the CDR3 DNA is all that survives: 51 bases in frame from base 1. Taken from the germline V gene (reference sequence), the CDR1 and CDR2 loops are SGHAT and FQDESV. Sequencing was performed on memory (CD45RA-) CD4+ T cells from blood. The cell subset or site label on this specimen signifies: memory T cells sorted ex vivo from peripheral blood. This clonotype was obtained from a human donor in good health. This chain is built from TRBV11-1 and TRBJ2-2; the D gene is perhaps TRBD2, on 5 matching bases. This receptor carries the CDR3 CASSSKRETRGSGELFF. The DNA sequence is given as TGTGCCAGCAGCTCCAAGAGGGAGACCCGTGGCTCCGGGGAGCTGTTTTTT.